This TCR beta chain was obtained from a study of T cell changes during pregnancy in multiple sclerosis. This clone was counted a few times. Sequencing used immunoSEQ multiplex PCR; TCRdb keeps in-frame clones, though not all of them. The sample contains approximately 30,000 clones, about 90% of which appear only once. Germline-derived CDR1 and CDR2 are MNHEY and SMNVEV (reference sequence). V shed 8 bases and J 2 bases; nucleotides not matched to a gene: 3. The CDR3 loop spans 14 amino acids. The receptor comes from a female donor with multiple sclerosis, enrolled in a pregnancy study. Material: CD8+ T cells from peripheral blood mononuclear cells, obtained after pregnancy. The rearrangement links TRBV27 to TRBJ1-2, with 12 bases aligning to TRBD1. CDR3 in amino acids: CASAGTGGNYGYTF. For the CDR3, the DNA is TGTGCCAGCGCGGGGACAGGGGGCAACTATGGCTACACCTTC.